This TCR beta chain comes out of a study of blood T cells in healthy people across ages (dated by TCRdb to between 2015 and 2017). In terms of the full investigation: In model experiments, template switching captured about one uniquely barcoded TCR beta cDNA molecule for every two T cells. For two donors (one aged 18 to 30 and one aged 80 or older), the study analyzed two additional independent replicas of 1 million unique cDNA reads from the same blood draw. To avoid experimental bias, donors of different ages were spread randomly across the sequencing lanes. Donors were grouped into four age groups: young (average 16 years), middle-aged (about 40), aged (about 59) and long-lived (approximately 82). Using deep sequencing normalized with unique cDNA molecular identifiers, the study measured how TCR beta repertoire diversity changes with age. The research as a whole found: The CMV infection status of donors was not known, potentially confounding age-related changes in expanded clonotypes. Conclusive comparison of naive and antigen-experienced compartments was prevented by the profiling of bulk unsorted PBMCs. The long-lived group showed more naive CD4+ T cells, fewer expanded clones and increased TCR diversity than the aged group, suggesting age selection. The percentage of naive T cells measured by flow cytometry correlated strongly with observed TCR beta diversity. Estimates of total diversity based on one million sequenced T cells were considered lower bounds and underestimates. Observed TCR beta diversity per million T cells fell roughly linearly with age, and a significant reduction was already apparent by age about 43.

A note on this clonotype: Its antigen specificity is not known. No much larger clone is present one base from it, and per-base qualities are unavailable.

The approximately 41 donors, aged 6 to 90 years, were systemically healthy Caucasian individuals from Russia. Each donor gave 8 to 10 milliliters of peripheral blood, collected into EDTA-treated Vacutainer tubes. Ficoll-Paque density-gradient centrifugation was used to isolate PBMCs, with at least 6.5 million per sample. Total RNA was extracted from PBMCs with Trizol reagent, with at least 5.5 micrograms obtained per sample. For every donor, flow cytometry on a PBMC aliquot measured the percentage of naive CD45RAhigh/CD27high T cells. The CDR3 goes from the cysteine to the phenylalanine over 13 residues. The read is trimmed to its CDR3 DNA, 39 bases read in frame from base 1. V drops 8 bases and J drops 5 bases, leaving 15 bases in between. CDR1 and CDR2 (SEHNR, FQNEAQ) derive from the germline V gene (reference sequence). Libraries came from 5' RACE. Reads for this sample came from an Illumina HiSeq 2500. A second roughly 7 to 11 cycle PCR used a sample-barcoded 5' primer and a J-beta primer mix. A unique molecular identifier was introduced onto each TCR beta cDNA molecule by a template-switch 5' adaptor carrying 12 random nucleotides. At least 2.5 million CDR3-containing paired-end reads were obtained from each sample. The Mint cDNA synthesis kit, primed by a TRBC-specific oligonucleotide, was used to synthesize first-strand cDNA from all RNA. After uracil-DNA glycosylase treatment, a first 18-cycle PCR used universal primers M1SS and BC2_uni_R on all cDNA. In the original analysis: Each sample was normalized by randomly selecting 1 million high-quality reads, each carrying a distinct molecular identifier. Instead of being binned into consensus sequences, reads with shared molecular identifiers were discarded. MiTCR, with a Q25 quality threshold and the strictest error-elimination algorithm, was used for CDR3 identification, clonotype clustering and error correction. A nonparametric unseen species model using Euler transformation provided a lower-bound estimate of total TCR beta diversity. TCRdb itself trimmed the public reads at Q25 with fastp, ran MiXCR and retained productive beta chains. CDR3 protein duplicates are merged, each entry listing the most common genes and DNA. The V and J calls and clone size are TCRdb's, not the authors'. For this sample there are over 950,000 distinct CDR3 sequences; just over 50% appear just once. Of the sample, 20% to 25% falls within the top ten clones.

The V and J segments used are TRBV7-9 and TRBJ2-5; the D gene is not confidently resolved. This clonotype was sampled from an older woman in good health. Sample: blood. CDR3 region: CASSPAMGETQYF. The nucleotide sequence reads TGTGCCAGCTCCCCGGCCATGGGGGAGACCCAGTACTTC.